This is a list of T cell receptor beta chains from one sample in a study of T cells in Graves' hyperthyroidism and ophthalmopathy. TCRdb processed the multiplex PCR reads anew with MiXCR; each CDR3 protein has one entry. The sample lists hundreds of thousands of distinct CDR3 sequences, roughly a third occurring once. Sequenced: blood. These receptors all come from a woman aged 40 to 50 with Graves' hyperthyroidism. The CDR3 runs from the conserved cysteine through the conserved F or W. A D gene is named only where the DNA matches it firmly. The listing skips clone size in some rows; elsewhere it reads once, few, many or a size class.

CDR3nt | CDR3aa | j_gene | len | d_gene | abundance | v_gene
TGCAGTGCTCGGGGATGTTCAGTGGTCTCCGTGAAAGAGACCCAGTACTTC | CSARGCSVVSVKETQYF | TRBJ2-5 | 17 | - | few | TRBV20-1
TGTGCCAGCAGTTTGAAAGGGGTAAATCAGCCCCAGCATTTT | CASSLKGVNQPQHF | TRBJ1-5 | 14 | - | - | TRBV28
TGTGCCAGCAGCACCCGGCCAGGAGGAAATCAGCCCCAGCATTTT | CASSTRPGGNQPQHF | TRBJ1-5 | 15 | - | - | TRBV11-2
TGTGCCAGCACGAACCTAGTAGGTCTGAACACTGAAGCTTTCTTT | CASTNLVGLNTEAFF | TRBJ1-1 | 15 | - | - | TRBV7-9
TGCGCCAGCAGCCAAGAGGGAAGGCTCCAGCCCCAGCATTTT | CASSQEGRLQPQHF | TRBJ1-5 | 14 | - | - | TRBV4-1
TGTGCCAGCAGCCAGCGCAGGGGGCGTACGGGGGCCAACGTCCTGACTTTC | CASSQRRGRTGANVLTF | TRBJ2-6 | 17 | TRBD1 | - | TRBV9
TGTGCCAGCAGCTTAGGTTGGGGGTACGGGACAGAGCAGAACACTGAAGCTTTCTTT | CASSLGWGYGTEQNTEAFF | TRBJ1-1 | 19 | TRBD1 | - | TRBV7-2
TGTGCCAGCAGCCCTAATACTTGGACAGGGGTCGACCCCTATGGCTACACCTTC | CASSPNTWTGVDPYGYTF | TRBJ1-2 | 18 | TRBD1 | many | TRBV13
TGTGCCACCAGCGGACCCGGGACAGGGCACGAGCAGTACTTC | CATSGPGTGHEQYF | TRBJ2-7 | 14 | TRBD1 | many | TRBV15
TGTGCCAGCAGCTTAATATCAGGTGGAGGGGGCTCAACTAATGAAAAACTGTTTTTT | CASSLISGGGGSTNEKLFF | TRBJ1-4 | 19 | TRBD1 | - | TRBV7-2